Shown below are 21 T cell receptor beta chains from a single sample sequenced in a study of blood T cell repertoires in COVID-19. Data came from immunoSEQ multiplex PCR; TCRdb stores just in-frame clones and leaves some out. Among roughly 100,000 clones listed, approximately 90% were seen once. Sequencing was performed on peripheral blood. The receptors stem from a woman aged 80 or older in a cohort sampled during active COVID-19.

The chain couples TRBV12-5 to TRBJ2-1; D possibly corresponds to TRBD1 (6 bases). V dropped 5 bases and J dropped 8 bases, with 13 bases sitting between them. The germline V gene has CDR1 LGHNT and CDR2 FRNRAP. The length of the CDR3 is 13 residues. CDR3 DNA sequence: TGTGCTAGTGGTCCGCAGGGGTGGGATGAGCAGTTCTTC. This encodes CASGPQGWDEQFF.

The chain joins TRBV6-5 to TRBJ2-1; TRBD2 matches at 8 bases. This CDR3 region has 13 residues. V trimming: 6 bases; J trimming: 6 bases; junction bases outside the gene matches: 4. CDR1 is MNHEY, CDR2 SVGAGI, per germline. CDR3 in DNA: TGTGCCAGCAGACAACTAGCGGTCAATGAGCAGTTCTTC. Translated, it gives CASRQLAVNEQFF.

The genes are TRBV3-1 (or the pseudogene TRBV3-2) and TRBJ2-2, with 7 nucleotides matching TRBD1. Germline values: CDR1 LGHDT, CDR2 YNNKEL (reference sequence). The CDR3 extends over 16 amino acids. The V segment lost 6 bases and the J segment 4 bases; nucleotides outside the gene matches: 11. CDR3 in DNA: TGTGCCAGCAGTCAGGCGACAGGGTTGAGCACCGGGGAGCTGTTTTTT. As protein: CASSQATGLSTGELFF.

The V gene is TRBV24-1, the J gene TRBJ2-1, with a tentative D call TRBD1 (6 bases). CDR3 size: 12 residues. Germline values: CDR1 KGHDR, CDR2 SFDVKD. V was trimmed by 1 base and J by 10 bases, leaving 7 bases between them. CDR3: CATSDFRGEQFF. CDR3 coding DNA: TGTGCCACCAGTGATTTCAGGGGCGAGCAGTTCTTC.

The rearrangement links TRBV5-1 to TRBJ2-1; the D gene is possibly TRBD1 (5 bases). In germline, CDR1 is SGHRS, CDR2 YFSETQ. V dropped 5 bases and J dropped 3 bases, with 15 bases sitting between them. This CDR3 is 15 amino acids long. The DNA for the CDR3 is TGCGCCAGCAGTTCCGACCCGACAGACTACAATGAGCAGTTCTTC. It specifies CASSSDPTDYNEQFF.

This clone showed up just a few times. The chain carries TRBV4-1 and TRBJ1-5; TRBD1 aligns across 7 bases. The CDR3 sequence is 14 residues long. Looked up from germline, CDR1 is MGHRA and CDR2 is YSYEKL. V trimming: 8 bases; J trimming: 5 bases; junction bases outside the gene matches: 9. This chain's CDR3 is CASAPGGFDQPQHF. CDR3 coding DNA: TGCGCCAGCGCACCAGGGGGGTTCGATCAGCCCCAGCATTTT.

This rearrangement joins TRBV2 to TRBJ1-5; unclear D gene. With 3 bases removed from V and 8 bases from J, the gap between germline ends came to 11 bases. CDR1 SNHLY and CDR2 FYNNEI come from the germline V gene. CDR3 length equals 13 residues. The CDR3 coding sequence is TGTGCCAGCAGTGACTCACTAGCTGAGCCCCAGCATTTT. This sequence encodes CASSDSLAEPQHF.

Of note for this clone: Germline is not matched at one junction end, which may reflect a read error. The genes are TRBV7-8 and TRBJ2-7, with 11 bases aligning to TRBD2. There are 14 residues in the CDR3. The germline V gene has CDR1 SGHVS and CDR2 FQNEAQ. The CDR3 sequence is CASSLAGGLNEQYF. DNA for the CDR3: TGTGCCAGCAGTTTAGCGGGGGGGCTCAACGAGCAGTACTTC.

This chain links TRBV14 with TRBJ2-7; unclear D gene. V dropped 2 bases and J dropped 5 bases, with 13 bases sitting between them. The CDR3 totals 14 residues. Germline lookup yields CDR1 SGHDN and CDR2 FVKESK. The CDR3 nucleotides are TGTGCCAGCAGCCAATTCACTGGGCACCACGAGCAGTACTTC. Encoded protein: CASSQFTGHHEQYF.

This chain links TRBV28 with TRBJ1-2; D call uncertain. The CDR3 is 12 amino acids. Trimming stripped 2 bases from V and 8 bases from J, with 9 bases between. Germline V gene sequence: CDR1 MDHEN, CDR2 SYDVKM. The CDR3 coding sequence is TGTGCCAGCAGTTTACCCGGGAAGGGCTACACCTTC. Protein: CASSLPGKGYTF.

The chain combines TRBV9 with TRBJ1-4; TRBD1 agrees at 7 bases. Germline CDR1 reads SGDLS; CDR2 reads YYNGEE. The CDR3 loop spans 14 amino acids. Unmatched junction bases numbered 3, after V lost 2 bases and J lost 5 bases. The CDR3 loop is CASSVTGMNEKLFF. The CDR3 bases are TGTGCCAGCAGCGTGACAGGGATGAATGAAAAACTGTTTTTT. The full variable domain, with the rest looked up from reference TRBV9 and TRBJ1-4, is DSGVTQTPKHLITATGQRVTLRCSPRSGDLSVYWYQQSLDQGLQFLIQYYNGEERAKGNILERFSAQQFPDLHSELNLSSLELGDSALYFCASSVTGMNEKLFFGSGTQLSVL.

The V and J genes are TRBV30 and TRBJ2-1, with 9 bases lining up with TRBD1. Germline assignment: CDR1 GTSNPN and CDR2 SVGIG (reference sequence). There are 16 residues in the CDR3. V lost 0 bases, J lost 4 bases, and 7 bases stayed unmatched. The CDR3 loop reads CAWSVLGGTGYNEQFF. CDR3 coding DNA: TGTGCCTGGAGTGTACTTGGTGGGACAGGGTACAATGAGCAGTTCTTC.

This clone was detected only once. As DNA, the CDR3 is TGTGCCAGCAGTTTAGGGGCACTGGACAGCCCCTGGGGGAACACTGAAGCTTTCTTT. It yields the protein CASSLGALDSPWGNTEAFF. The rearrangement links TRBV28 to TRBJ1-1, with D possibly TRBD1 on 6 matching bases. Per germline, CDR1 MDHEN and CDR2 SYDVKM. V was shortened by 2 bases and J by 1 base, with 23 bases between the two germline ends. This CDR3 is 19 amino acids long.

A remark on this clone: This sample includes further DNA sequences coding for the same CDR3. The gene calls are TRBV27 and TRBJ1-6; 7 bases are shared with TRBD1. CDR3 length: 16 residues. CDR1 is MNHEY and CDR2 is SMNVEV in the germline V gene (reference sequence). The ends lost 5 bases at V and 10 bases at J; junction bases unmatched: 14. The CDR3 region is CASSPNDRVLKSPLHF. The CDR3 coding sequence is TGTGCCAGCAGTCCCAACGACAGGGTACTAAAGTCACCCCTCCACTTT.

This sequence joins TRBV28 and TRBJ2-1, with D possibly TRBD2 on 6 matching bases. The CDR3 extends over 14 amino acids. V shed 7 bases and J shed 3 bases, with 13 bases lying between them. From germline, CDR1 is MDHEN and CDR2 SYDVKM. The CDR3 coding sequence is TGTGCCAGCAAACTACCGGGAGACTACAATGAGCAGTTCTTC. Residues: CASKLPGDYNEQFF.

The chain carries TRBV7-3 and TRBJ2-1, with 11 positions matching TRBD2. The J segment lost 7 bases and the V segment lost 5 bases, leaving 7 bases of the junction unmatched. CDR1 is SGHTA, CDR2 FQGTGA, per germline. The CDR3 runs to 15 residues. CDR3 nucleotides: TGTGCCAGCAGCCGTAGCGGGGGGGCAGGTAATGAGCAGTTCTTC. Protein product: CASSRSGGAGNEQFF.

This chain links TRBV19 with TRBJ1-5; D unresolved. CDR1 is LNHDA, CDR2 SQIVND, per germline (reference sequence). Trimming stripped 4 bases from V and 4 bases from J, with 8 bases between. The CDR3 runs 13 residues. DNA of the CDR3: TGTGCCAGTAGTAATTGGGAGAATCAGCCCCAGCATTTT. Translated: CASSNWENQPQHF.

V is TRBV19 and J is TRBJ1-4; D possibly corresponds to TRBD1 (6 bases). Looked up from germline, CDR1 is LNHDA and CDR2 is SQIVND (reference sequence). Trimming shortened V by 7 bases and J by 3 bases, and 12 bases separated the two germline ends. The CDR3 is 14 residues long. The CDR3 DNA is TGTGCCAGTAAGGGGGTTCCAGCTAATGAAAAACTGTTTTTT. Amino acids: CASKGVPANEKLFF.

This clone has just a few counts. The chain couples TRBV25-1 to TRBJ1-2, with D hard to call. CDR3 length: 16 amino acids. Germline V gene data show CDR1 as MGHDK and CDR2 as SYGVNS. Between the trimmed V and J ends, which lost 6 bases and 8 bases, there was a span of 25 bases. CDR3 in DNA: TGTGCCAGCAGCTCCCGGGTGGAGGGTCGACTCGGGGGCTACACCTTC. Encoded protein: CASSSRVEGRLGGYTF.

This rearrangement joins TRBV5-1 to TRBJ2-5; D might be TRBD2 (5 bases). The CDR3 sequence is 13 residues long. The germline V gene has CDR1 SGHRS and CDR2 YFSETQ. V was shortened by 2 bases and J by 4 bases, with 9 bases between the two germline ends. Here the CDR3 reads CASSFTRRETQYF. DNA for the CDR3: TGCGCCAGCAGCTTCACTAGAAGAGAGACCCAGTACTTC.

This clone was seen a single time. V and J are TRBV5-1 and TRBJ1-2, with 7 bases identical to TRBD1. There are 13 residues in the CDR3. The germline V gene has CDR1 SGHRS and CDR2 YFSETQ. The ends lost 4 bases at V and 8 bases at J; junction bases unmatched: 8. CDR3 bases: TGCGCCAGCAGCCCGACAGGGAATAACGGCTACACCTTC. Translating it yields CASSPTGNNGYTF. Complete variable domain (other parts from reference TRBV5-1 and TRBJ1-2): KAGVTQTPRYLIKTRGQQVTLSCSPISGHRSVSWYQQTPGQGLQFLFEYFSETQRNKGNFPGRFSGRQFSNSRSEMNVSTLELGDSALYLCASSPTGNNGYTFGSGTRLTVV.